This T cell receptor beta chain appears in the sequencing data of a study of T cell responses to AZD1222 COVID-19 vaccine. Study-wide results and caveats: Seropositive at baseline were only six AZD1222 recipients. The study sampled repertoires only after the peak T cell response. Among the donors, most were white British and more were female, and clonal diversity was possibly underestimated.

V was trimmed by 2 bases and J by 0 bases, leaving 6 bases between them. The CDR3 is 14 amino acids. In germline, CDR1 is SGHDT, CDR2 YYEEEE. The method was immunoSEQ multiplex PCR; TCRdb's version includes in-frame clones alone and lacks a portion of them. In the table there are some 71,000 clones, 84% of which are singletons. Turning to this clone: Its antigen is as yet unknown.

The rearrangement joins TRBV5-6 to TRBJ1-5, with D unclear. The sequencing here drew on peripheral blood, taken on day 0 of AZD1222 vaccination. The receptor was isolated from an adult in good health. The DNA of the CDR3 is TGTGCCAGCAGCTTATGGGGTAGCAATCAGCCCCAGCATTTT. Translation gives CASSLWGSNQPQHF.